This T cell receptor (beta chain) was sequenced during a study of blood T cells in healthy people across ages. Study-wide results and limits: Whereas aged donors had fewer naive CD4+ cells, long-lived donors had more of them and higher diversity. Per million T cells, TCR beta diversity dropped about linearly as age rose.

The authors ran a second PCR of about 7 to 11 cycles using a sample-barcoded 5' primer and a J-beta primer mix. TCRdb called the 5' RACE reads again in MiXCR, with one record for every CDR3 protein. Of approximately 760,000 distinct CDR3 sequences listed, 20% to 25% are singletons. This clonotype has more than one count but fewer than ten. What it binds is unknown. Deletions cut 0 bases from V and 4 bases from J, with 9 bases between. The CDR3 consists of 14 residues. Germline CDR1 reads LGHNA; CDR2 reads YNFKEQ. These data are also associated with another study on T cells of mothers and their children. From that second work: Every mother produced more than 8.5 million TCR beta CDR3 reads, whereas every child provided 2.5 million to 3 million. Mother-child pairs who were related displayed a slightly higher overlap than unrelated pairs, a difference that was non-significant.

The sequencing sample was made of blood. The sequence came from a boy younger than 18 in good health. The chain carries TRBV4-2 and TRBJ2-5, with no clear D. CDR3 loop: CASSQEQQRETQYF. For the CDR3, the DNA is TGTGCCAGCAGCCAAGAGCAACAAAGAGAGACCCAGTACTTC.